This T cell receptor beta chain was retrieved from a study of blood T cells in healthy people across ages. This clonotype was detected only once. A second PCR, run for about 6 to 11 cycles, used a sample-barcoded 5' primer plus a J-beta primer mix. TCRdb processed the 5' RACE reads anew with MiXCR; each CDR3 protein has one entry. The sample yields about 1.4 million distinct CDR3 sequences, roughly 60% seen once. Trimming left V 4 bases short and J 8 bases short, with 9 bases between. The CDR3 is 13 amino acids. Germline values: CDR1 KGHSH, CDR2 LQKENI. Sequenced input: blood. The rearrangement joins TRBV18 to TRBJ1-6, with D uncertain. The receptor comes from a man younger than 35 in good health. As DNA, the CDR3 is TGTGCCAGCTCACAACAGAGAGATTCACCCCTCCACTTT. This sequence encodes CASSQQRDSPLHF.